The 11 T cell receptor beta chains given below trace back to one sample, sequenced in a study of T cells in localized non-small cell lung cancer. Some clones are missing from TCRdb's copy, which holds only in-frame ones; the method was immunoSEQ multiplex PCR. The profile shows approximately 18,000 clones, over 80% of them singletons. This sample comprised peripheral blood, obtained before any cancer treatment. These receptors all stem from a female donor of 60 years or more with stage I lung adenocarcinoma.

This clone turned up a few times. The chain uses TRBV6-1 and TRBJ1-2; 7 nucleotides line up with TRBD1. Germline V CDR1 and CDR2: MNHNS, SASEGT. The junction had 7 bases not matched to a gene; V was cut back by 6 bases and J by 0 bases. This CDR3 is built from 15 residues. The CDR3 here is CASRPDRVANYGYTF. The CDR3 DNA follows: TGTGCCAGCAGACCCGACAGGGTCGCTAACTATGGCTACACCTTC.

Here the CDR3 DNA reads TGTGCCAGCAGCCCCATAGAGGGACAGGGGACGAACACTGAAGCTTTCTTT. Translated, it gives CASSPIEGQGTNTEAFF. The chain couples TRBV7-9 to TRBJ1-1, with TRBD1 identical over 10 bases. V was clipped by 5 bases and J by 1 base; unmatched bases: 10. The germline CDR1 and CDR2 sequences are SEHNR and FQNEAQ (reference sequence). This CDR3 is built from 17 residues.

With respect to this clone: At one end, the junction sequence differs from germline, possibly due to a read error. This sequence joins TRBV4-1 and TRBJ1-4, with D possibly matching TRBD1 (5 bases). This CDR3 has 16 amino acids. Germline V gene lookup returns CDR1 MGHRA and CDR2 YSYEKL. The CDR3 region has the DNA TGCGTCAGCAGCCAAGGGACGGTTGCAACTAATGAAAAACTGTTTTTT. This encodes CVSSQGTVATNEKLFF.

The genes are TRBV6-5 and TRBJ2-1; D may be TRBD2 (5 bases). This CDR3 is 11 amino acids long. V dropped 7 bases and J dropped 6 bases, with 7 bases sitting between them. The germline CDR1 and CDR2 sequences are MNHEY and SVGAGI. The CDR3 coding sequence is TGTGCCAGCAAGGCGGGCAATGAGCAGTTCTTC. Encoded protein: CASKAGNEQFF.

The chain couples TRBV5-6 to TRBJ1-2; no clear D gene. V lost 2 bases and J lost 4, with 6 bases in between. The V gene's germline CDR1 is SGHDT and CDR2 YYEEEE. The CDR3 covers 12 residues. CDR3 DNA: TGTGCCAGCAGCTTCAATTCCTATGGCTACACCTTC. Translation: CASSFNSYGYTF.

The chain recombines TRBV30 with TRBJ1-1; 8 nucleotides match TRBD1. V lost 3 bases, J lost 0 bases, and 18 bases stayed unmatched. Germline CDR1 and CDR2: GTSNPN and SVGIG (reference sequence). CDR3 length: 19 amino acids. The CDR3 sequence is CAWSQRGDRRPHMNTEAFF. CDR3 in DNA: TGTGCCTGGAGCCAAAGGGGGGACAGGAGGCCCCACATGAACACTGAAGCTTTCTTT.

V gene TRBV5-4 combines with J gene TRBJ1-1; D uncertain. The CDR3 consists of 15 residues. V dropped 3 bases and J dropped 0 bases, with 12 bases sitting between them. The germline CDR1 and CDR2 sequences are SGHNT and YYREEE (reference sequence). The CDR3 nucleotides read TGTGCCAGCAGCTCAAACGCACTTATGAACACTGAAGCTTTCTTT. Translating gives CASSSNALMNTEAFF.

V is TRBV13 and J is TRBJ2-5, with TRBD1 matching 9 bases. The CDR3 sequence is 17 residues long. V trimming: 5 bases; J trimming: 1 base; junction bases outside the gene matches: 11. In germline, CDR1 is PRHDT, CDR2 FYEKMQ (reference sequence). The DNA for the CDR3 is TGTGCCAGCAGCGGAGGGACAGGGCTAGGTGTCCAAGAGACCCAGTACTTC. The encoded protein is CASSGGTGLGVQETQYF.

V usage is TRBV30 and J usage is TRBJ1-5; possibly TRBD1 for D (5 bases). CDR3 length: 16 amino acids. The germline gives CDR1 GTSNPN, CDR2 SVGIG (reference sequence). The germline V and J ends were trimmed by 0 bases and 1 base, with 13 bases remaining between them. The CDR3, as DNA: TGTGCCTGGAGTGTAAGGGGAATTAGGAGCAATCAGCCCCAGCATTTT. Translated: CAWSVRGIRSNQPQHF.

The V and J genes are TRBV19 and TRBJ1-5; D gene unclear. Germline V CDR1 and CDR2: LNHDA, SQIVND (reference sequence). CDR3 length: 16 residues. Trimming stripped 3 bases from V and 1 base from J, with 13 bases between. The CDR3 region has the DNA TGTGCCAGTAGTATCCGGGCGGGGAAGAGCAATCAGCCCCAGCATTTT. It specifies CASSIRAGKSNQPQHF.

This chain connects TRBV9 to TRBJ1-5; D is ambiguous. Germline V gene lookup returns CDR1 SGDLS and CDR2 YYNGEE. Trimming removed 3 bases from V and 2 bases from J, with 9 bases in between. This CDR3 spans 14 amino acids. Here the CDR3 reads CASSDTVGNQPQHF. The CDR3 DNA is TGTGCCAGCAGCGATACAGTGGGCAATCAGCCCCAGCATTTT.